These T cell receptor beta chains were read from a single sample in a study of cytomegalovirus exposure and HLA in healthy donors. The repertoire was sequenced with immunoSEQ multiplex PCR; TCRdb's copy has only in-frame clones and lacks some. Among approximately 150,000 clones listed, about 80% were seen once. Specimen: PBMCs. The receptors were gathered from a woman aged 55-69 years in good health and CMV-seropositive. The CDR3 runs from the conserved cysteine through the conserved F or W. D genes are given only for firm matches. Only some rows state a clone size, as once, few, many or a class for expanded clones.

v_gene	abundance	d_gene	j_gene	CDR3nt	CDR3aa
TRBV28	.	.	TRBJ1-3	TGTGCCATCTTATCGTCTTCCTCTGGAAACACCATATATTTT	CAILSSSSGNTIYF
TRBV2	few	.	TRBJ2-6	TGTGCCAGCAGTGAATCCTTGCGCTCTGGGGCCAACGTCCTGACTTTC	CASSESLRSGANVLTF
TRBV7-8	few	TRBD1	TRBJ2-7	TGTGCCAGCAGCTTTCCAGGGGGCGTTTTCCGCGAGCAGTACTTC	CASSFPGGVFREQYF
TRBV14	.	.	TRBJ1-2	TGTGCCAGCAGCCAAACGGGGGGAGCTAACTATGGCTACACCTTC	CASSQTGGANYGYTF
TRBV7-2	.	.	TRBJ2-3	TGTGCCAGCAGTAGCTTTTTCGATAGCACAGATACGCAGTATTTT	CASSSFFDSTDTQYF
TRBV11-2	.	TRBD2	TRBJ2-1	TGTGCCAGCAGCTTATTCGCCGGGGGGGCCTACAATGAGCAGTTCTTC	CASSLFAGGAYNEQFF
TRBV7-2	.	TRBD1	TRBJ1-5	TGTGCCAGCAGCTCGACAGGGCTGGACCAGCCCCAGCATTTT	CASSSTGLDQPQHF
TRBV6-5	.	.	TRBJ2-1	TGTGCCAGCGAGGGTACAGGGGAGCAGTTCTTC	CASEGTGEQFF
TRBV5-5	once	.	TRBJ1-2	TGTGCCAGCAGCTGGGGCAATGAATTGGGTGGCTACACCTTC	CASSWGNELGGYTF
TRBV18	.	.	TRBJ1-1	TGTGCCAGCTCACCCCCTGGCGAGAGGGTCGCTTTCTTT	CASSPPGERVAFF
TRBV7-2	.	.	TRBJ1-5	TGTGCCAGCAGCTTCCAGGGCAATCAGCCCCAGCATTTT	CASSFQGNQPQHF
TRBV5-5	.	.	TRBJ2-4	TGTGCCAGCAGCTTTTTTGTAGGGGTAAACATTCAGTACTTC	CASSFFVGVNIQYF
TRBV10-3	.	.	TRBJ2-7	TGTGCCATCAGTGAGTTCGCCTACGAGCAGTACTTC	CAISEFAYEQYF
TRBV18	.	TRBD2	TRBJ2-1	TGTGCCAGCTCATCGGCGGGAGGCGGACATGTCAATGAGCAGTTCTTC	CASSSAGGGHVNEQFF
TRBV5-8	once	TRBD1	TRBJ2-7	TGTGCCAGCAGCTTAATTCGCAGACAGGGCGAGCAGTACTTC	CASSLIRRQGEQYF
TRBV4-2	.	TRBD2	TRBJ2-1	TGTGCCAGCAGCCAAGATCTGACTAGCGGGAGTTTGGGGCCCTACAATGAGCAGTTCTTC	CASSQDLTSGSLGPYNEQFF
TRBV7-2	.	.	TRBJ2-3	TGTGCCAGCAGCCCCGGGACTAGCACAGATACGCAGTATTTT	CASSPGTSTDTQYF